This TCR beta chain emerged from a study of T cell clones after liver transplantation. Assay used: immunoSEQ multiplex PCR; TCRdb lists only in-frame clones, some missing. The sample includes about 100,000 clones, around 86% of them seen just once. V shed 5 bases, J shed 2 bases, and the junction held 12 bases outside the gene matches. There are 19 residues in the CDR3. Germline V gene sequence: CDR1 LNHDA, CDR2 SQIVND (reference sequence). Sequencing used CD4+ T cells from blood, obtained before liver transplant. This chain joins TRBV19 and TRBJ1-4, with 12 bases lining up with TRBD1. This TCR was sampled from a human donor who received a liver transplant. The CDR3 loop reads CASSANPGQGALTNEKLFF. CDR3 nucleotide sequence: TGTGCCAGTAGTGCTAACCCGGGACAGGGGGCGCTGACTAATGAAAAACTGTTTTTT.